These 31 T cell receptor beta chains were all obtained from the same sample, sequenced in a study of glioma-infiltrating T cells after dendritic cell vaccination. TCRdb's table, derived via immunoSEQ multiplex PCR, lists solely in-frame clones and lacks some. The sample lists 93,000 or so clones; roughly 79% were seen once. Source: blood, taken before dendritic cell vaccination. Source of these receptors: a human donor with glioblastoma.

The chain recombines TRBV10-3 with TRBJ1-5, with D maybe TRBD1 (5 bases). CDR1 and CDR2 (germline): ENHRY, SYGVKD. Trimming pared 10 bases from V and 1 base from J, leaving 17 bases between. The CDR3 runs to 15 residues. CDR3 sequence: CATTDSGESNQPQHF. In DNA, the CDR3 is TGTGCCACCACAGATTCGGGGGAAAGCAATCAGCCCCAGCATTTT.

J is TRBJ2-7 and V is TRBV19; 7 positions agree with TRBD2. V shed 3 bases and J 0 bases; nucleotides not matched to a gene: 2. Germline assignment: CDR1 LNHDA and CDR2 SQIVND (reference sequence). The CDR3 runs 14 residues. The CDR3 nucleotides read TGTGCCAGTAGTATTGCTAGCGGCTCCTACGAGCAGTACTTC. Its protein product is CASSIASGSYEQYF.

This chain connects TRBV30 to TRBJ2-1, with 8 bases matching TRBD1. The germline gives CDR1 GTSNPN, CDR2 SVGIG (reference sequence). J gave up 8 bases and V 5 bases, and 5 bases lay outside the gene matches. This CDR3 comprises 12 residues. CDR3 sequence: CAWQGAADEQFF. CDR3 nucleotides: TGTGCCTGGCAGGGGGCGGCAGATGAGCAGTTCTTC.

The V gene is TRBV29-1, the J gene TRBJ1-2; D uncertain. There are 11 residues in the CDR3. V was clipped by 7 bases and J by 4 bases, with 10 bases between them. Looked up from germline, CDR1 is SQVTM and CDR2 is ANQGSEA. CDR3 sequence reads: CSAGSAYGYTF. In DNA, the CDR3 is TGCAGCGCTGGGAGTGCCTATGGCTACACCTTC.

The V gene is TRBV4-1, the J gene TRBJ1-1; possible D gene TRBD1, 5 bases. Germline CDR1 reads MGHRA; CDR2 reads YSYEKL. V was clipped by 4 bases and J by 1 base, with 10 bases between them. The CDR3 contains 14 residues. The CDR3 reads CASSPRRANTEAFF. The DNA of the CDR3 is TGCGCCAGCAGCCCGCGCAGGGCGAACACTGAAGCTTTCTTT.

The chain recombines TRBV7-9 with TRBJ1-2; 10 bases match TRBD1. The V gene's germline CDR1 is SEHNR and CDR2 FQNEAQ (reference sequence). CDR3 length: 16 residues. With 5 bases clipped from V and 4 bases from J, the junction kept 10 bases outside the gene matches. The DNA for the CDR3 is TGTGCCAGCAGCCGTATGGGACAGGGGATCATCTATGGCTACACCTTC. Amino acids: CASSRMGQGIIYGYTF.

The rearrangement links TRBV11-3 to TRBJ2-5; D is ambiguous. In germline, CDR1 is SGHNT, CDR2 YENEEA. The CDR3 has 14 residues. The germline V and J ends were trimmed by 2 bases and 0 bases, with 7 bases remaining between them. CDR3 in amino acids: CASSLYSYQETQYF. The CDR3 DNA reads TGTGCCAGCAGCTTATACAGCTACCAAGAGACCCAGTACTTC.

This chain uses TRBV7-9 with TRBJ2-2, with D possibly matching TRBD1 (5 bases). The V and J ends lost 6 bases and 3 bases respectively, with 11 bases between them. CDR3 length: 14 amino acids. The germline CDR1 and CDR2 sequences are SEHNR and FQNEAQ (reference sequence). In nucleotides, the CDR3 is TGTGCCAGCAGGGGGCCGCAGGACACCGGGGAGCTGTTTTTT. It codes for CASRGPQDTGELFF.

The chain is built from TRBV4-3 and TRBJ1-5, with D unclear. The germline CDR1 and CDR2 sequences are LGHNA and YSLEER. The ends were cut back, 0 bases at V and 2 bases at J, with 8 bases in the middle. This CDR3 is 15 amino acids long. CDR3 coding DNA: TGCGCCAGCAGCCAAGATTTGAGGGGCAATCAGCCCCAGCATTTT. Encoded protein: CASSQDLRGNQPQHF.

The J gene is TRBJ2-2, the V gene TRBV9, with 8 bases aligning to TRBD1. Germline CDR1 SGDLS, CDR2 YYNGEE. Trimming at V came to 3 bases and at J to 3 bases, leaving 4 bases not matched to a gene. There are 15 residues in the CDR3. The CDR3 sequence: CASSAQGADTGELFF. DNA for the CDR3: TGTGCCAGCAGCGCTCAGGGGGCCGACACCGGGGAGCTGTTTTTT.

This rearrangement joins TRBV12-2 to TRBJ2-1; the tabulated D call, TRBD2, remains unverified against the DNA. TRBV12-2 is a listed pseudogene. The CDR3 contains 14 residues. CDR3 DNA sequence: TGTGCAACCACGGGTGCTCCCCGGCGCAATGAGCAGTTCTTC. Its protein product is CATTGAPRRNEQFF.

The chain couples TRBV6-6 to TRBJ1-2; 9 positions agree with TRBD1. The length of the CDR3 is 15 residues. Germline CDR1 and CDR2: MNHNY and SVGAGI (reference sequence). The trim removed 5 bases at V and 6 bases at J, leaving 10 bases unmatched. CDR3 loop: CASSQNRGQLDGYTF. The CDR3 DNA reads TGTGCCAGCAGTCAAAACAGGGGGCAATTAGATGGCTACACCTTC.

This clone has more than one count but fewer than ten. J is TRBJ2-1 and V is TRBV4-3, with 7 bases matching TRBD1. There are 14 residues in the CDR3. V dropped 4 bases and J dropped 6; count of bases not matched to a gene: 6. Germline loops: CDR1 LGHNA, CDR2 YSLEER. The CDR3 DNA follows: TGCGCCAGCAGCCGCCGGGACAGCTTCAATGAGCAGTTCTTC. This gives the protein CASSRRDSFNEQFF.

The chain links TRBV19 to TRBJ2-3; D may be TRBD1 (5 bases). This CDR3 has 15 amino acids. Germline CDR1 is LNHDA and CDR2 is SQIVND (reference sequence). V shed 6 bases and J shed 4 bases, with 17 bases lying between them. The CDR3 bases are TGTGCCAGTAGCGCCGGCGACAGTTACGCAGATACGCAGTATTTT. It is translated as CASSAGDSYADTQYF.

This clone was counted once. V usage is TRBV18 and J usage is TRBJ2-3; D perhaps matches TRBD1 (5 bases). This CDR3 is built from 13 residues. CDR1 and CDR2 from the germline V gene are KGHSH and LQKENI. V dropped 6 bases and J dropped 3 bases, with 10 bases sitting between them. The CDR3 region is CASSRSGTDTQYF. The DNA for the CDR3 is TGTGCCAGCTCCCGCTCAGGGACAGATACGCAGTATTTT.

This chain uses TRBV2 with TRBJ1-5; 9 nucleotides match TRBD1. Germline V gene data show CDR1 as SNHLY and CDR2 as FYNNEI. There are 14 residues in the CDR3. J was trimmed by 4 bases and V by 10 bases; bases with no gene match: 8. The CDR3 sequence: CANSGTGKNQPQHF. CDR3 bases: TGTGCCAACTCCGGGACAGGGAAGAATCAGCCCCAGCATTTT.

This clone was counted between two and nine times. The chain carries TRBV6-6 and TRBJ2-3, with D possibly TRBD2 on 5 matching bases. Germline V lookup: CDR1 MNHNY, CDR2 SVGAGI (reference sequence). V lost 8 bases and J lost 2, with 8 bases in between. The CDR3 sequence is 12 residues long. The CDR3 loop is CASGSITDTQYF. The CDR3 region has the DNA TGTGCCAGCGGGAGCATCACAGATACGCAGTATTTT.

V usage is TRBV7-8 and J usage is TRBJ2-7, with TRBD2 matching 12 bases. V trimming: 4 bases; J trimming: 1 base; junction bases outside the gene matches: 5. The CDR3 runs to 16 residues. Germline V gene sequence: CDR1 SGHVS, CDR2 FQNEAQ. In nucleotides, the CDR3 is TGTGCCAGCAGCTCAGGGACTAGCGGGCCGTCCTACGAGCAGTACTTC. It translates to CASSSGTSGPSYEQYF. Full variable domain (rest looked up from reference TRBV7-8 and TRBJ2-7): GAGVSQSPRYKVAKRGQDVALRCDPISGHVSLFWYQQALGQGPEFLTYFQNEAQLDKSGLPSDRFFAERPEGSVSTLKIQRTQQEDSAVYLCASSSGTSGPSYEQYFGPGTRLTVT.

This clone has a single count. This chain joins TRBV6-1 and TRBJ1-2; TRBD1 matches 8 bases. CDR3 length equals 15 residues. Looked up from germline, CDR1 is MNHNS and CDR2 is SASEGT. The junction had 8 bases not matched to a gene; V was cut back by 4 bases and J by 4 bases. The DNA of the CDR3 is TGTGCCAGCAGTGGGGACAGGCTCTCGAGCTATGGCTACACCTTC. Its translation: CASSGDRLSSYGYTF.

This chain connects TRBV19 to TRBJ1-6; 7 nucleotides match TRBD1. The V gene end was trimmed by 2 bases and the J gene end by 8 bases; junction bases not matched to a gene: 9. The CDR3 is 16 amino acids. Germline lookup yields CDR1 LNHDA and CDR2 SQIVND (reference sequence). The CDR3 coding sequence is TGTGCCAGTAGTATACCACGGACAGGAGAGGATTCACCCCTCCACTTT. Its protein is CASSIPRTGEDSPLHF. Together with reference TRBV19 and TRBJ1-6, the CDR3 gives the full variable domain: DGGITQSPKYLFRKEGQNVTLSCEQNLNHDAMYWYRQDPGQGLRLIYYSQIVNDFQKGDIAEGYSVSREKKESFPLTVTSAQKNPTAFYLCASSIPRTGEDSPLHFGNGTRLTVT.

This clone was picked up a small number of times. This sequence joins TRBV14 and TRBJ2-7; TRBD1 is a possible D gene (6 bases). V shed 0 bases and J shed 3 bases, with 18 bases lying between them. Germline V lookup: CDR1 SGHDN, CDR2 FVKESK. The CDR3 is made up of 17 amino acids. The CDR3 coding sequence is TGTGCCAGCAGCCAAGAGGCAGGGGAATCTACTATCTACGAGCAGTACTTC. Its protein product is CASSQEAGESTIYEQYF.

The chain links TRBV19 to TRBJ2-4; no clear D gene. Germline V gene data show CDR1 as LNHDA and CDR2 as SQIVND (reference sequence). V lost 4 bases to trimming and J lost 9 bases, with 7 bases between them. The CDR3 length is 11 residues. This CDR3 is CASSSRIIQYF. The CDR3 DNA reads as TGTGCCAGTAGTAGCAGGATCATTCAGTACTTC.

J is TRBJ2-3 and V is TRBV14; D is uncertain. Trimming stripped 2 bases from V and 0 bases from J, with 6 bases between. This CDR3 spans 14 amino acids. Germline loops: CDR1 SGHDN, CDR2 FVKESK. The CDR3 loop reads CASSQPPSTDTQYF. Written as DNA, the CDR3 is TGTGCCAGCAGCCAACCCCCTAGCACAGATACGCAGTATTTT.

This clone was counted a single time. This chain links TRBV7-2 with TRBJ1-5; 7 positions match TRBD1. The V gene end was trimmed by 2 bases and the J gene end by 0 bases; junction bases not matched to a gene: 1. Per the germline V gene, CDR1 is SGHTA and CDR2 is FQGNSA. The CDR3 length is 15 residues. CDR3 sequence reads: CASSLQGVSNQPQHF. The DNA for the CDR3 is TGTGCCAGCAGCTTACAGGGGGTTAGCAATCAGCCCCAGCATTTT.

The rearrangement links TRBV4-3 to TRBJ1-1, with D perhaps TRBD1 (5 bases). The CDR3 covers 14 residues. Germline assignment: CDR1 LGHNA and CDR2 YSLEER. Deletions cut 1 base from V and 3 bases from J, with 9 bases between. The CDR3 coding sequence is TGCGCCAGCAGCCAAGGTGGGGCGTACACTGAAGCTTTCTTT. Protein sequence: CASSQGGAYTEAFF.

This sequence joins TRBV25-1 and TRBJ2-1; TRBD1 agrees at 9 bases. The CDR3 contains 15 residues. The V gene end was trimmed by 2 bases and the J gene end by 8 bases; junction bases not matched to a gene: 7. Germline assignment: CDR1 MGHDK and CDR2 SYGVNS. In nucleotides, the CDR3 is TGTGCCAGCAGTGAACGGGGACAGGGAGGCGATGAGCAGTTCTTC. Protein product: CASSERGQGGDEQFF.

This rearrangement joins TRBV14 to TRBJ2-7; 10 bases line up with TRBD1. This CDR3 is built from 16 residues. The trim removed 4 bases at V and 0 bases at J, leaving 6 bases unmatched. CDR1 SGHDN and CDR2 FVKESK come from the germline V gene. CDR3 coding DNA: TGTGCCAGCAGCCCCCTAGGGACAGGGGTCTCCTACGAGCAGTACTTC. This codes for CASSPLGTGVSYEQYF.

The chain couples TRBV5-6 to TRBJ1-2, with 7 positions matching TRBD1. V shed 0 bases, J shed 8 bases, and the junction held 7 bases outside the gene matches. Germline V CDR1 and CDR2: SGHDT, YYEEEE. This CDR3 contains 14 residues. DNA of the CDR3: TGTGCCAGCAGCTTGGCCCTCAGGGGGGAAGGCTACACCTTC. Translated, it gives CASSLALRGEGYTF.

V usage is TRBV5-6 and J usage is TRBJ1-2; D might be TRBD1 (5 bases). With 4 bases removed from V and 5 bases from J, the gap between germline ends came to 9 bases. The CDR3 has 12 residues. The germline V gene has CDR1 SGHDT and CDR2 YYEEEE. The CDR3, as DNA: TGTGCCAGCAGCCAGGGATTGTATGGCTACACCTTC. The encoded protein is CASSQGLYGYTF. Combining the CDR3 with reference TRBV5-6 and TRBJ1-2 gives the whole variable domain DAGVTQSPTHLIKTRGQQVTLRCSPKSGHDTVSWYQQALGQGPQFIFQYYEEEERQRGNFPDRFSGHQFPNYSSELNVNALLLGDSALYLCASSQGLYGYTFGSGTRLTVV.

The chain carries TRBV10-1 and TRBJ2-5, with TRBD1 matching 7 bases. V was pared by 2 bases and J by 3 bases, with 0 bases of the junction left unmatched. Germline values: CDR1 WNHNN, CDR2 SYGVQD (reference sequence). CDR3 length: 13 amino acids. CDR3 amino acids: CASSEDREETQYF. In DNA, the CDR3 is TGCGCCAGCAGTGAGGACAGGGAAGAGACCCAGTACTTC.

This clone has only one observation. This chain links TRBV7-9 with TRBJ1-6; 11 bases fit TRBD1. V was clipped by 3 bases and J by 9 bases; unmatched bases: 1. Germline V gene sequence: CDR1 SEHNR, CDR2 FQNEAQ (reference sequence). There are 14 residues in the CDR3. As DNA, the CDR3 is TGTGCCAGCAGCTTTGGGACAGGGGGTTCACCCCTCCACTTT. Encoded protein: CASSFGTGGSPLHF.